The 25 T cell receptor beta chains listed next were all sequenced from one sample in a study of PD-1 blockade in mismatch repair-deficient tumors. The protocol was immunoSEQ multiplex PCR, while the TCRdb copy is restricted to in-frame clones and leaves out a portion. The table has some 26,000 clones, about 83% seen once. This specimen consisted of peripheral blood, obtained 12 weeks after starting pembrolizumab. The receptor set was obtained from an adult with mismatch repair-deficient cancer.

The genes are TRBV5-1 and TRBJ2-3; TRBD1 agrees at 10 bases. The CDR3 has 15 residues. Germline V gene sequence: CDR1 SGHRS, CDR2 YFSETQ. The V and J ends lost 3 bases and 2 bases, in that order; junction bases with no gene match: 3. CDR3 sequence reads: CASSSDRGYTDTQYF. The CDR3 DNA reads as TGCGCCAGCAGCTCGGACAGGGGGTACACAGATACGCAGTATTTT.

The chain has TRBV7-2 and TRBJ2-2; 9 bases map to TRBD1. After removal of 5 bases from V and 5 bases from J, the junction contained 12 bases not matched to a gene. The CDR3 has 17 residues. In germline, CDR1 is SGHTA, CDR2 FQGNSA. CDR3 DNA: TGTGCCAGCAGCATCCCAAGGGACAGGGAAAATACCGGGGAGCTGTTTTTT. Its protein is CASSIPRDRENTGELFF.

This chain links TRBV11-2 with TRBJ2-2; 9 nucleotides line up with TRBD2. The germline gives CDR1 SGHAT, CDR2 FQNNGV. The CDR3 extends over 16 amino acids. The V segment lost 5 bases and the J segment 0 bases; nucleotides outside the gene matches: 4. Here the CDR3 DNA reads TGTGCCAGCAGCCCTATAGCGGGGGCGAACACCGGGGAGCTGTTTTTT. It codes for CASSPIAGANTGELFF.

The rearrangement joins TRBV28 to TRBJ1-3; 10 bases map to TRBD1. J was trimmed by 8 bases and V by 7 bases; bases with no gene match: 8. The CDR3 is 14 amino acids. Germline values: CDR1 MDHEN, CDR2 SYDVKM. CDR3 nucleotides: TGTGCCAGCACCGTCGACAGGGGGCGGGACACCATATATTTT. It codes for CASTVDRGRDTIYF.

The chain uses TRBV11-1 and TRBJ2-7, with D possibly matching TRBD1 (6 bases). The CDR3 spans 15 residues. The germline gives CDR1 SGHAT, CDR2 FQDESV (reference sequence). V lost 5 bases to trimming and J lost 7 bases, with 21 bases between them. The CDR3 reads CASSRLGGSDREQYF. Here the CDR3 DNA reads TGTGCCAGCAGCCGGCTGGGTGGCAGCGACAGGGAGCAGTACTTC.

This chain connects TRBV30 to TRBJ2-3, with unresolved D. V lost 0 bases, J lost 1 base, and 11 bases lay in between. CDR3 length equals 15 residues. From germline, CDR1 is GTSNPN and CDR2 SVGIG (reference sequence). This CDR3 is CAWSVTELGTDTQYF. Here the CDR3 DNA reads TGTGCCTGGAGTGTAACGGAGCTAGGCACAGATACGCAGTATTTT.

This clone has just one count. J is TRBJ2-5 and V is TRBV7-6; 8 bases map to TRBD2. After removal of 2 bases from V and 2 bases from J, the junction contained 7 bases not matched to a gene. Germline-derived CDR1 and CDR2 are SGHVS and FNYEAQ. The CDR3 runs to 16 residues. The DNA for the CDR3 is TGTGCCAGCAGCTTACGAGTTGGCGGGAGGCAAGAGACCCAGTACTTC. This translates into CASSLRVGGRQETQYF.

The V call is TRBV28, the J call TRBJ2-5; D is unclear. Deletions cut 10 bases from V and 4 bases from J, with 16 bases between. This CDR3 has 13 amino acids. CDR1 and CDR2 (germline): MDHEN, SYDVKM. The CDR3 protein is CATANIISETQYF. CDR3 DNA: TGTGCCACCGCAAACATTATTTCAGAGACCCAGTACTTC. The full variable domain, with the rest looked up from reference TRBV28 and TRBJ2-5, is DVKVTQSSRYLVKRTGEKVFLECVQDMDHENMFWYRQDPGLGLRLIYFSYDVKMKEKGDIPEGYSVSREKKERFSLILESASTNQTSMYLCATANIISETQYFGPGTRLLVL.

V and J are TRBV5-1 and TRBJ1-2; D not certain. CDR1 and CDR2 from the germline V gene are SGHRS and YFSETQ. Trimming removed 4 bases at V and 9 bases at J, with 10 bases between. This CDR3 region has 11 residues. The DNA of the CDR3 is TGCGCCAGCAGCGAAGACAATAGCTACACCTTC. Translated: CASSEDNSYTF.

This clone was detected only a few times. The CDR3 DNA sequence: TGTGCCTGGAGTTCCCGCAGGGGAAGGGAAAAACTGTTTTTT. Its translation is CAWSSRRGREKLFF. The chain has TRBV30 and TRBJ1-4; possibly TRBD1 for D (6 bases). Germline CDR1 reads GTSNPN; CDR2 reads SVGIG (reference sequence). V was pared by 2 bases and J by 8 bases, with 15 bases between. CDR3 size: 14 residues.

The chain carries TRBV25-1 and TRBJ2-3; 9 positions agree with TRBD2. Germline CDR1 is MGHDK and CDR2 is SYGVNS. The CDR3 has 13 residues. V was pared by 6 bases and J by 4 bases, with 2 bases of the junction left unmatched. CDR3 coding DNA: TGTGCCAGCAGGACTAGCGGACCAGATACGCAGTATTTT. This gives the protein CASRTSGPDTQYF.

This sequence joins TRBV7-2 and TRBJ2-7; the D gene is possibly TRBD1 (5 bases). Trimming removed 1 base from V and 2 bases from J, with 9 bases in between. CDR3 length: 14 residues. Germline V gives CDR1 SGHTA, CDR2 FQGNSA. In DNA form, the CDR3 reads TGTGCCAGCAGCTTAGTTCAGGGAACCTACGAGCAGTACTTC. It codes for CASSLVQGTYEQYF.

V and J are TRBV6-1 and TRBJ1-1; D gene unclear. The germline CDR1 and CDR2 sequences are MNHNS and SASEGT. The ends were cut back, 5 bases at V and 2 bases at J, with 15 bases in the middle. The CDR3 contains 15 residues. In DNA form, the CDR3 reads TGTGCCAGCAGTCCCCAACAAGGCCTTAACACTGAAGCTTTCTTT. Protein product: CASSPQQGLNTEAFF.

This clone came up a few times. J is TRBJ2-2 and V is TRBV2; TRBD1 is a possible D gene (5 bases). The CDR3 runs to 15 residues. V was pared by 1 base and J by 8 bases, with 14 bases between. The germline V gene has CDR1 SNHLY and CDR2 FYNNEI. CDR3 DNA sequence: TGTGCCAGCAGTGAAGAGGGCGGACAATGGGGGGAGCTGTTTTTT. It encodes CASSEEGGQWGELFF.

J is TRBJ2-7 and V is TRBV4-2; 11 positions match TRBD2. The V gene end was trimmed by 1 base and the J gene end by 2 bases; junction bases not matched to a gene: 1. CDR1 is LGHNA and CDR2 is YNFKEQ in the germline V gene. This CDR3 is 15 amino acids long. CDR3 sequence: CASSQVAGGPYEQYF. DNA of the CDR3: TGTGCCAGCAGCCAAGTAGCGGGAGGGCCCTACGAGCAGTACTTC.

To note about this clone: The same CDR3 also results from other DNA sequences found in this sample. The J gene is TRBJ2-2, the V gene TRBV6-4, with D unresolved. Trimming left V 0 bases short and J 4 bases short, with 3 bases between. The CDR3 has 13 amino acids. Germline assignment: CDR1 MRHNA and CDR2 SNTAGT. DNA for the CDR3: TGTGCCAGCAGTGACTCATCCACCGGGGAGCTGTTTTTT. This codes for CASSDSSTGELFF.

This chain joins TRBV28 and TRBJ2-7; 10 bases align to TRBD1. The V gene's germline CDR1 is MDHEN and CDR2 SYDVKM. This CDR3 has 16 amino acids. V dropped 5 bases and J dropped 2; count of bases not matched to a gene: 9. In DNA, the CDR3 is TGTGCCAGCAGTAGGGGACAGGGGAATTCACCCTACGAGCAGTACTTC. Protein sequence: CASSRGQGNSPYEQYF.

The chain carries TRBV30 and TRBJ2-4; 11 positions match TRBD1. This CDR3 spans 15 amino acids. Germline-derived CDR1 and CDR2 are GTSNPN and SVGIG (reference sequence). The J segment lost 7 bases and the V segment lost 1 base, leaving 6 bases of the junction unmatched. The DNA of the CDR3 is TGTGCCTGGAGTGCCCGGACAGGGGGCAACAACATTCAGTACTTC. It yields the protein CAWSARTGGNNIQYF.

The V and J genes are TRBV6-5 and TRBJ1-1; D possibly corresponds to TRBD1 (5 bases). The CDR3 has 15 amino acids. Trimming cost V 10 bases and J 3 bases, with 21 bases left between them. The germline V gene has CDR1 MNHEY and CDR2 SVGAGI. The CDR3 DNA follows: TGTGCCACCTCTTGGGGGATATGGGGGTACACTGAAGCTTTCTTT. It yields the protein CATSWGIWGYTEAFF.

This rearrangement joins TRBV27 to TRBJ2-2; D uncertain. The germline V and J ends were trimmed by 3 bases and 5 bases, with 10 bases remaining between them. Germline lookup yields CDR1 MNHEY and CDR2 SMNVEV (reference sequence). CDR3 length: 14 amino acids. As DNA, the CDR3 is TGTGCCAGCAGTTTCCAGGCCGGGACCGGGGAGCTGTTTTTT. It encodes CASSFQAGTGELFF.

The chain links TRBV29-1 to TRBJ2-1; D may be TRBD2 (5 bases). From germline, CDR1 is SQVTM and CDR2 ANQGSEA. The CDR3 length is 13 residues. Trimming removed 1 base from V and 6 bases from J, with 10 bases in between. Here the CDR3 reads CSVEAGNPNEQFF. Written as DNA, the CDR3 is TGCAGCGTTGAAGCGGGAAACCCCAATGAGCAGTTCTTC.

The chain employs TRBV11-2 and TRBJ2-7; weak D call: TRBD2 (5 bases). With 0 bases removed from V and 3 bases from J, the gap between germline ends came to 6 bases. Per germline, CDR1 SGHAT and CDR2 FQNNGV. This CDR3 has 13 residues. This CDR3 reads CASSLDRGYEQYF. The CDR3 DNA sequence: TGTGCCAGCAGCTTAGATCGGGGCTACGAGCAGTACTTC.

This sequence joins TRBV5-1 and TRBJ2-3; a possible D gene is TRBD2 (5 bases). Trimming removed 3 bases from V and 2 bases from J, with 10 bases in between. Germline V gene data show CDR1 as SGHRS and CDR2 as YFSETQ. The CDR3 contains 14 residues. This CDR3 is CASSSDWNTDTQYF. For the CDR3, the DNA is TGCGCCAGCAGCTCGGACTGGAACACAGATACGCAGTATTTT.

The gene calls are TRBV11-3 and TRBJ2-7; D gene ambiguous. From germline, CDR1 is SGHNT and CDR2 YENEEA. This CDR3 has 13 amino acids. Trimming pared 2 bases from V and 5 bases from J, leaving 10 bases between. The CDR3: CASSLRALDEQYF. DNA of the CDR3: TGTGCCAGCAGCTTAAGGGCCCTGGACGAGCAGTACTTC.

The rearrangement uses TRBV6-4 and TRBJ2-3; D remains unclear. The CDR3 runs 14 residues. From germline, CDR1 is MRHNA and CDR2 SNTAGT. V shed 4 bases and J shed 0 bases, with 8 bases lying between them. This CDR3 reads CASSGGSSTDTQYF. CDR3 sequence (DNA): TGTGCCAGCAGTGGGGGATCTAGCACAGATACGCAGTATTTT.